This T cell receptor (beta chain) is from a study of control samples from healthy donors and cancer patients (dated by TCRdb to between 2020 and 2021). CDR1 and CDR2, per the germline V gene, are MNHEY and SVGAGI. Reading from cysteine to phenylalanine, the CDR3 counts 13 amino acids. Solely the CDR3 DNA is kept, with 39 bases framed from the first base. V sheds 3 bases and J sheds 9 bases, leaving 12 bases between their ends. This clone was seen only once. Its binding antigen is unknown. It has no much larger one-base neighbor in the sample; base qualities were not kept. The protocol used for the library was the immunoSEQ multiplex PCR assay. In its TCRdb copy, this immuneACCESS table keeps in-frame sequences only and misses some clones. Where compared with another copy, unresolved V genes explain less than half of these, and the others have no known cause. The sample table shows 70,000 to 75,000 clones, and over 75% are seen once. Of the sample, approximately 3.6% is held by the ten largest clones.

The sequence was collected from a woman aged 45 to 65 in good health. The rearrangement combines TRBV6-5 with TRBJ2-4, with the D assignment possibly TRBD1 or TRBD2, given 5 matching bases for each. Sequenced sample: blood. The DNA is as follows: TGTGCCAGCAGTTATATGGGGGATCTCATTCAGTACTTC. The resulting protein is CASSYMGDLIQYF.